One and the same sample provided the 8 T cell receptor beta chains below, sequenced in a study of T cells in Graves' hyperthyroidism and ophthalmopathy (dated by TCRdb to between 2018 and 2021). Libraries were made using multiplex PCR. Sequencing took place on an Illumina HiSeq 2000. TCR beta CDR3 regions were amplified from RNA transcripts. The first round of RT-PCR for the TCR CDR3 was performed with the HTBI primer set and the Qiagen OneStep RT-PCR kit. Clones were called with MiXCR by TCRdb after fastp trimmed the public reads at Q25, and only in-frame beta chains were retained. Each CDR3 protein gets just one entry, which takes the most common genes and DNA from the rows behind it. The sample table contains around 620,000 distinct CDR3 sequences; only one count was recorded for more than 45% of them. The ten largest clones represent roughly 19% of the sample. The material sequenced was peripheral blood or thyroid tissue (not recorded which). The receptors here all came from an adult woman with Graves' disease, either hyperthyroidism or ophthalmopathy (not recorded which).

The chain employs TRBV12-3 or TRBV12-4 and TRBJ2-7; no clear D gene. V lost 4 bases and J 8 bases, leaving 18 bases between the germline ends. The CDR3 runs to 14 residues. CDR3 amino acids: CASSSAPRSPQQYF. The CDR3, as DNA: TGTGCCAGCAGTTCCGCCCCAAGGAGTCCCCAGCAGTACTTC.

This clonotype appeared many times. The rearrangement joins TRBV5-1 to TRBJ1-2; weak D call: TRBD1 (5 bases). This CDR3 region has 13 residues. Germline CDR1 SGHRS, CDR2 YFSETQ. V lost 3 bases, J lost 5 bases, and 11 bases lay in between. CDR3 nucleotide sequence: TGCGCCAGCAGCTCCCCAGGGAGTTATGGCTACACCTTC. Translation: CASSSPGSYGYTF.

The DNA for the CDR3 is TGTGCCAGCAGCTTAGGGACCGCTCCCTACGAGCAGTACTTC. It encodes CASSLGTAPYEQYF. The J gene is TRBJ2-7, the V gene TRBV7-2; D gene uncertain. The V gene's germline CDR1 is SGHTA and CDR2 FQGNSA. This CDR3 region has 14 residues. Trimming took off 1 base at V and 2 bases at J, with 9 bases between the two ends.

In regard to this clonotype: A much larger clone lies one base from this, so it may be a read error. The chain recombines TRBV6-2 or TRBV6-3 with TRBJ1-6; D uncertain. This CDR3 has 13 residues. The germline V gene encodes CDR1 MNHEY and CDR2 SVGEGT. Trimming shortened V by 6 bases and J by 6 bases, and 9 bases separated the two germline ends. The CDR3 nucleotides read TGTGCCAGCAGGTACGTCGGTAATTCACCCCTCCACTTT. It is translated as CASRYVGNSPLHF.

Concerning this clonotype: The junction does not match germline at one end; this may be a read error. CDR3 residues: CASSSPRDRGSIF. The CDR3 bases are TGTGCCAGCAGTTCCCCCCGGGACAGGGGTTCGATATTC. This chain uses TRBV7-9 with TRBJ2-1; 10 bases map to TRBD1. Looked up from germline, CDR1 is SEHNR and CDR2 is FQNEAQ (reference sequence). There are 13 residues in the CDR3.

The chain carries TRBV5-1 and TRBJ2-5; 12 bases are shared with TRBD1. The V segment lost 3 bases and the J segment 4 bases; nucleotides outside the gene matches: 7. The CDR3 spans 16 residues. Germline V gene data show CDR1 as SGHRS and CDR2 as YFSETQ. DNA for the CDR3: TGCGCCAGCAGCTGGACCCGGGACAGGGGGCGAGAGACCCAGTACTTC. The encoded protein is CASSWTRDRGRETQYF.

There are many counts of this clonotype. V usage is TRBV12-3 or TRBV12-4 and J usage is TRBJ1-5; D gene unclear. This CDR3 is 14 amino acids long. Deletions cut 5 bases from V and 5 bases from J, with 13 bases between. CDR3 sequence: CASSGSIFDQPQHF. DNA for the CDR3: TGTGCCAGCAGTGGCAGTATTTTCGATCAGCCCCAGCATTTT.

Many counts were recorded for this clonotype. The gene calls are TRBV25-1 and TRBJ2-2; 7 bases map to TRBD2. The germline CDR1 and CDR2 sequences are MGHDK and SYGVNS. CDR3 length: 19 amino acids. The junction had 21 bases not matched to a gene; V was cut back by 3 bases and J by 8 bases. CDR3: CASSEEGSGRDGHRGELFF. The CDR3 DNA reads TGTGCCAGCAGTGAGGAAGGGTCAGGGAGGGATGGGCACCGTGGGGAGCTGTTTTTT.